This T cell receptor (beta chain) is drawn from a study of the immune and genomic landscape of osteosarcoma. At the level of the study: Most patients, 65% to 80%, had localized disease at diagnosis. Study-level findings and limits: About five repertoires, each under 100 clonotypes, were dominated by one hyperexpanded clone.

Produced via immunoSEQ multiplex PCR; TCRdb's table is partial and in-frame only. Among roughly 3,000 clones listed, roughly three quarters were seen once. Poor-prognosis osteosarcoma patients supplied post-treatment primary, local recurrence and metastasis tumor specimens. Notes on this clone: Its antigen remains unknown.

The length of the CDR3 is 15 residues. Germline CDR1 is WSHSY and CDR2 is SAAADI. The germline V and J ends were trimmed by 6 bases and 3 bases, with 16 bases remaining between them. This chain uses TRBV10-2 with TRBJ2-3; either TRBD1 or TRBD2 may fit D (6 bases each). Specimen: metastatic tumor tissue from the lung. The clonotype comes from a woman aged 18-35 years with osteosarcoma. CDR3 residues: CASRTEGGGTDTQYF. The CDR3 nucleotides are TGCGCCAGCAGAACGGAGGGGGGCGGAACAGATACGCAGTATTTT.